This entry concerns a single TCR beta chain. Its cognate antigen is unknown. This CDR3 contains 14 residues. Germline loops: CDR1 MNHNY, CDR2 SVGAGI (reference sequence). Trimming removed 10 bases from V and 1 base from J, with 17 bases in between. A second roughly 7 to 11 cycle PCR used barcoded and J-beta primers. TCRdb ran MiXCR on the 5' RACE reads and lists one entry per CDR3 protein. This table holds more than 900,000 distinct CDR3 sequences, 25% found once. This entry is derived from a study of blood T cells in healthy people across ages. Regarding the study as a whole: Expanded clonotype changes were possibly confounded by unknown donor CMV status.

The sample was also linked to a second study, of T cells of mothers and their children. Per that paper: Compared with unrelated pairs, related mother-child pairs had slightly higher, non-significant overlap.

Sequencing was carried out using blood. The chain recombines TRBV6-6 with TRBJ2-7; D might be TRBD2 (6 bases). The receptor was derived from a girl aged 2 to 10 in good health. The CDR3 sequence: CAIEGSRGSYEQYF. CDR3 nucleotide sequence: TGTGCCATCGAAGGTTCACGGGGGTCCTACGAGCAGTACTTC.